Listed below are T cell receptor beta chains from one sample, sequenced in a study of T cell repertoires in cytomegalovirus infection. No antigen has been identified for these receptors. TCRdb independently ran MiXCR on the reads; one entry per CDR3 protein. In the table there are 6,500 to 9,000 distinct CDR3 sequences, 45% to 55% of which are singletons. Sequencing input: PBMCs, sequenced either directly or after in vitro stimulation (not recorded which). The receptors shown here come from a human donor in good health (CMV status not recorded). Some clones in this sample may be carry-over from other donors' samples. Both conserved end residues are part of each CDR3. The order of the fields is J gene, D gene, clone size, V gene, CDR3 DNA, CDR3 protein. D genes are given only for firm matches. The size field is filled for only some rows; it gives once, few, many or a size class.

TRBJ1-2,TRBD1,NA,TRBV12-3/TRBV12-4,TGTGCCAGCAGACCTGTACCGGACAGGGAGGGGTATGACTACACCTTC,CASRPVPDREGYDYTF
TRBJ2-7,TRBD2,many,TRBV6-1,TGTGCCAGCAGGAAAGGGACTAGCGGGAGTTTGTACGAGCAGTACTTC,CASRKGTSGSLYEQYF
TRBJ2-7,NA,NA,TRBV27,TGTGCCAGCAGCCCTCGGGGACTGTCCTACGAGCAGTACTTC,CASSPRGLSYEQYF
TRBJ1-5,TRBD1,NA,TRBV20-1,TGCAGTGATTGGGACAGGGGTCTTTATAGCAATCAGCCCCAGAATTTT,CSDWDRGLYSNQPQNF
TRBJ2-1,NA,NA,TRBV12-3/TRBV12-4,TGTGCCAGCAGCTCCCTAAGTTTCATTGGGGGAGAAAGGGCCTCCAATGAGCAGTTCTTC,CASSSLSFIGGERASNEQFF
TRBJ1-1,NA,NA,TRBV12-3/TRBV12-4,TGTGCCATCAGCCTCAGGGTTTCCAAACAGTGCACTGAATATTTCTTT,CAISLRVSKQCTEYFF
TRBJ1-2,NA,many,TRBV3-1,TGTGCCAGCAGCCCCCGCCGGACGGCTCGAGGCGGCTATGGCTACACCTTC,CASSPRRTARGGYGYTF
TRBJ2-3,NA,NA,TRBV20-1,TGCAGTGCCCCCTCCAAGGGGGTGGGAGATACGCAGTATTTT,CSAPSKGVGDTQYF
TRBJ2-5,TRBD2,few,TRBV6-4,TGTGCCAGCTCTCAGACTAGCGGGAGCCCTGAGACCCAGTACTTC,CASSQTSGSPETQYF
TRBJ1-2,TRBD1,NA,TRBV7-2,TGTGCCAGCAGCTTAGGGGACGTCACTCCGACAGGGTTGTGTCGGGGACACACCTTC,CASSLGDVTPTGLCRGHTF
TRBJ1-2,NA,NA,TRBV7-6,TGTGCCAGCAGCTTCGCTTGGGATGGCTACACCTTC,CASSFAWDGYTF
TRBJ2-2,TRBD2,NA,TRBV5-8,TGTGCCAGCAGCTTGGGACTAGCAATTTCTTACACCGGGGAGCTGTTTTTT,CASSLGLAISYTGELFF
TRBJ1-2,NA,NA,TRBV27,TGTGCCCTCAGAACACTGGGAGCTAACTATGGCTACACCTTC,CALRTLGANYGYTF
TRBJ2-1,NA,NA,TRBV12-5,TGTTCTAGTGGTTTGGTATCGGTAATGGTGGCCGTCCCCTACCATGCGCAGTTCTTC,CSSGLVSVMVAVPYHAQFF
TRBJ2-1,TRBD2,many,TRBV7-3,TGTGCCAGCAGCGCTACTAGCGGACCTTACAATGAGCAGTTCTTC,CASSATSGPYNEQFF
TRBJ1-2,TRBD1,NA,TRBV7-6,TGTGCCAGCAGCTTAGACAGGGGGGATGGCTACACCTTC,CASSLDRGDGYTF
TRBJ1-2,NA,NA,TRBV4-2,TGTGCCAGCAGCCAAGGATCCGTACAGTTACACTATGGCTACACCTTC,CASSQGSVQLHYGYTF
TRBJ2-7,TRBD2,NA,TRBV6-5,TGTGCCAGCGAAGGGGCGGGAGGGCCGGGAGAGCAGTACTTC,CASEGAGGPGEQYF
TRBJ2-2,NA,medium-sized,TRBV5-6,TGTGCCAGCAGCTTGGGGAACACCGGGGAGCTGTTTTTT,CASSLGNTGELFF
TRBJ2-3,TRBD2,NA,TRBV7-2,TGTGCCAGCAGCCACTTAGCGGGAGCGGCCACAGATACGCAGTATTTT,CASSHLAGAATDTQYF
TRBJ2-1,NA,few,TRBV5-1,TGCGCCAGCAGCGAGGACAATGAGCAGTTCTTC,CASSEDNEQFF
TRBJ1-5,NA,NA,TRBV20-1,TGCAGTGCTTGGGAACGGGGGCTTTATAGCACTCAGCGCCCGCATTTT,CSAWERGLYSTQRPHF
TRBJ2-7,NA,few,TRBV12-3/TRBV12-4,TGTGCCAGCACCGATCTTACCTACGAGCAGTACTTC,CASTDLTYEQYF
TRBJ2-7,TRBD2,few,TRBV20-1,TGCAGTGCTAGAGGGACTAGCGGGGGGATGTACGAGCAGTACTTC,CSARGTSGGMYEQYF
TRBJ1-5,TRBD1,NA,TRBV6-5,TGTGACACAGGCCTCCGACAGGGGACCCCTCAGCCCCAGCCTTTT,CDTGLRQGTPQPQPF
TRBJ2-3,NA,NA,TRBV2,TGTGCCAGCAGTTATTCAGATACGCAGTATTTT,CASSYSDTQYF
TRBJ2-1,NA,NA,TRBV6-7,TGCGCCAGCTGGACTTACAATGAGCAGTTCTTC,CASWTYNEQFF
TRBJ1-1,NA,NA,TRBV12-3/TRBV12-4,TGTGCCAGCAGCCTCCTGGTTTCCAAACAGGGCAATGAAGCTTTCTTT,CASSLLVSKQGNEAFF
TRBJ1-5,NA,few,TRBV20-1,TGCAGTGCTAGACGGCCATATAGCAATCAGCCCCAGCATTTT,CSARRPYSNQPQHF
TRBJ2-7,TRBD1,many,TRBV7-8,TGTGCCAGCTTCCTACCAGGGACAGGGGGCAAGGAGGGCCGCTACGAGCAGTACTTC,CASFLPGTGGKEGRYEQYF
TRBJ2-1,NA,once,TRBV4-2,TGTGCCAGCAGCCAAGATCGTAGGGGGGGCTACAATGAGCAGTTATTC,CASSQDRRGGYNEQLF
TRBJ2-1,TRBD1,NA,TRBV27,TGTGCCAGCAGAACAGGGGCGAGGGCCTACAATGAGCAGTTCTTC,CASRTGARAYNEQFF
TRBJ2-2,TRBD2,NA,TRBV11-3,TGTGCCACCCGGGGGGACACCGGGGAGCTGTTTTTT,CATRGDTGELFF
TRBJ1-1,NA,few,TRBV6-2/TRBV6-3,TGTGCCAGCATCTTGGCCCAGAACACTGAAGCTTTCTTT,CASILAQNTEAFF
TRBJ1-2,NA,many,TRBV24-1,TGTGCCACCAGTGACTCGGACGTTCTCTATGGCTACACCTTC,CATSDSDVLYGYTF
TRBJ2-1,NA,NA,TRBV5-1,TGCTCCAGCAGCTTGGGCTCGACAGCGGGCAATGAGCAGTTCTTC,CSSSLGSTAGNEQFF
TRBJ2-5,TRBD2,NA,TRBV7-2,TGTGCCAGCAGCTCGGGACTAGCGGGGGGGCGGGCCCAGTACTTC,CASSSGLAGGRAQYF
TRBJ1-2,NA,few,TRBV7-2,TGTGCCAGCAGCTTAGGGGACGGCTCTCCGACAGGTTTGGGTAGTGGCTACACCTTC,CASSLGDGSPTGLGSGYTF
TRBJ2-7,TRBD2,few,TRBV4-2,TGTGCCAGCAGCCAAGAGTCGGGGGGTTCTCACGAGCAGTACTTC,CASSQESGGSHEQYF
TRBJ2-4,NA,NA,TRBV27,TGTGCCAGCAGTTCCCTAACCACGGGACTAGCCAAAAACATTCAGTACTTC,CASSSLTTGLAKNIQYF
TRBJ1-5,TRBD1,NA,TRBV7-2,TGTGCCAGCAGCCCCGGGACAGCTAGCAATCAGCCCCAGCATTTT,CASSPGTASNQPQHF
TRBJ2-7,NA,many,TRBV6-1,TGTGCCAGCAGTGGAGGTTCCTTTTACGAGCAGTACTTC,CASSGGSFYEQYF